This T cell receptor (beta chain) was captured by sequencing in a study of graft-versus-host responses after intestinal transplantation. Study-level information: After anti-thymocyte globulin induction, recipients took tacrolimus and steroids for roughly three years. General study findings and limits: Recipient marrow held GvH clones, some first seen in ileum or blood.

The CDR3 is made up of 14 amino acids. Germline values: CDR1 LNHDA, CDR2 SQIVND (reference sequence). The V gene end was trimmed by 10 bases and the J gene end by 2 bases; junction bases not matched to a gene: 9. Produced via immunoSEQ multiplex PCR; TCRdb's table is partial and in-frame only. This table has under 95,000 clones, 88% appearing once. Worth noting for this clone: Its matching antigen is unknown.

The rearrangement uses TRBV19 and TRBJ2-5; 8 positions match TRBD2. This clonotype originated in a human donor who was the organ donor for an intestinal transplant. Specimen: unstimulated CD4+ T cells sorted from spleen or lymph node cells, collected before transplant. CDR3 residues: CATSTSGGQETQYF. For the CDR3, the DNA is TGTGCCACATCCACCTCGGGGGGGCAAGAGACCCAGTACTTC.